One and the same sample provided the 11 T cell receptor beta chains below, sequenced in a study of T cells after yellow fever vaccination. Each CDR3 protein is one row after TCRdb ran MiXCR on the 5' RACE reads. Found here are a few hundred thousand distinct CDR3 sequences, around 6.4% of them singletons; the top ten hold approximately 16%. This sample comprised PBMCs, obtained 5 days after the yellow fever booster vaccination. The receptor source for this set is a man aged 30 to 45 who received the YFV17D yellow fever vaccine.

The chain couples TRBV7-2 to TRBJ2-7; TRBD1 agrees at 9 bases. This CDR3 region has 16 residues. Trimming at V came to 1 base and at J to 3 bases, leaving 7 bases not matched to a gene. Germline loops: CDR1 SGHTA, CDR2 FQGNSA. The CDR3 bases are TGTGCCAGCAGCTTAGAATGGGACAGGGTCCGCTACGAGCAGTACTTC. It specifies CASSLEWDRVRYEQYF.

Comment on this clonotype: One end of the junction does not line up with germline, which may come from a read error. The rearrangement joins TRBV18 to TRBJ2-1, with D perhaps assigned TRBD1 or TRBD2 (5 bases each). The V gene's germline CDR1 is KGHSH and CDR2 LQKENI. The length of the CDR3 is 13 residues. The CDR3 sequence is CASSPPGRDAYFF. The DNA for the CDR3 is TGTGCCAGCTCACCACCGGGCAGGGACGCGTATTTTTTC.

This clonotype was picked up a small number of times. The chain couples TRBV25-1 to TRBJ2-7; D not resolved. The germline V gene has CDR1 MGHDK and CDR2 SYGVNS. V was cut by 2 bases and J by 6 bases, with 17 bases left in between. This CDR3 is 15 amino acids long. The CDR3 nucleotides read TGTGCCAGCAGTGAACGAAGCCCGTCCTTCCGCGAGCAGTACTTC. Its translation is CASSERSPSFREQYF.

The sample holds many counts of this clonotype. The V gene is TRBV12-3 or TRBV12-4, the J gene TRBJ2-1; 8 nucleotides align to TRBD2. J gave up 0 bases and V 5 bases, and 6 bases lay outside the gene matches. CDR3 size: 16 residues. DNA for the CDR3: TGTGCCAGCAGTGGGAGCGGGAGAGGCTCCTACAATGAGCAGTTCTTC. It encodes CASSGSGRGSYNEQFF.

This clonotype was recorded many times. The V call is TRBV12-3 or TRBV12-4, the J call TRBJ2-1; the D gene is possibly TRBD1 (7 bases). This CDR3 is 15 amino acids long. V was clipped by 8 bases and J by 7 bases, with 21 bases between them. The CDR3 nucleotides read TGTGCCAGCTTCCCCCGGGGGACAGCGTATAATGAGCAGTTCTTC. It codes for CASFPRGTAYNEQFF.

This clonotype has at least ten counts. The CDR3, as DNA: TGTGCCAGCAGTCCACCTCGGGGTGAGCAGTTCTTC. Its translation: CASSPPRGEQFF. This chain links TRBV6-6 with TRBJ2-1, with D maybe TRBD2 (5 bases). V lost 5 bases and J 9 bases, leaving 11 bases between the germline ends. This CDR3 has 12 residues. Germline V lookup: CDR1 MNHNY, CDR2 SVGAGI (reference sequence).

The sample holds many counts of this clonotype. The chain uses TRBV7-2 and TRBJ2-7, with 7 bases aligning to TRBD2. With V trimmed by 11 bases and J by 0 bases, 7 bases remained unmatched. Germline V CDR1 and CDR2: SGHTA, FQGNSA. CDR3 length equals 13 residues. CDR3 sequence: CAVGEGSSYEQYF. CDR3 in DNA: TGTGCCGTGGGGGAGGGGAGCTCCTACGAGCAGTACTTC.

This clonotype came up many times. CDR3: CASSFTASTDTQYF. In nucleotides, the CDR3 is TGCGCCAGCAGCTTCACAGCTAGCACAGATACGCAGTATTTT. The gene calls are TRBV5-1 and TRBJ2-3; D remains ambiguous. V lost 2 bases to trimming and J lost 0 bases, with 7 bases between them. This CDR3 is 14 amino acids long. Germline CDR1 SGHRS, CDR2 YFSETQ.

This clonotype has only a few counts. The V gene is TRBV10-3, the J gene TRBJ2-1; 7 bases map to TRBD2. CDR1 is ENHRY, CDR2 SYGVKD, per germline. The CDR3 is made up of 14 amino acids. After removal of 10 bases from V and 2 bases from J, the junction contained 8 bases not matched to a gene. Written as DNA, the CDR3 is TGTGCCACCCTCGGCGGGGGTACCTACAATGAGCAGTTCTTC. Translation: CATLGGGTYNEQFF.

This clonotype was seen more than once but under ten times. The V gene is TRBV7-3, the J gene TRBJ1-1; D is possibly TRBD1 (5 bases). There are 17 residues in the CDR3. Trimming took off 2 bases at V and 5 bases at J, with 21 bases between the two ends. The germline gives CDR1 SGHTA, CDR2 FQGTGA. The CDR3 nucleotides read TGTGCCAGCAGCTTAGGGGCCTCCACCGGTCCGATTACTGAAGCTTTCTTT. It codes for CASSLGASTGPITEAFF. The whole variable domain, filled in from reference TRBV7-3 and TRBJ1-1, reads GAGVSQTPSNKVTEKGKYVELRCDPISGHTALYWYRQSLGQGPEFLIYFQGTGAADDSGLPNDRFFAVRPEGSVSTLKIQRTERGDSAVYLCASSLGASTGPITEAFFGQGTRLTVV.

This sequence joins TRBV29-1 and TRBJ2-7; D is uncertain. The CDR3 covers 12 residues. Germline CDR1 reads SQVTM; CDR2 reads ANQGSEA. V lost 4 bases to trimming and J lost 6 bases, with 13 bases between them. The CDR3 sequence is CSVVSGSGEQYF. The CDR3 DNA is TGCAGCGTTGTATCGGGTTCAGGCGAGCAGTACTTC.